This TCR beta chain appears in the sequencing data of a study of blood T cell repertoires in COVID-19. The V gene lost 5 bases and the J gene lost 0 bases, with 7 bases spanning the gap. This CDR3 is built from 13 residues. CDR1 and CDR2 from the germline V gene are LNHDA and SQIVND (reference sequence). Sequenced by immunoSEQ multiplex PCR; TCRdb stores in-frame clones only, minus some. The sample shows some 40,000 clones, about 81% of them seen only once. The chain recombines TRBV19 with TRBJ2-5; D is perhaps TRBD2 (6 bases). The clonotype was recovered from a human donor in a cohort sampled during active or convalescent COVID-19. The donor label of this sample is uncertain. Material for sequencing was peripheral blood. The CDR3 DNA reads TGTGCCAGTAGTCGGGACTACCAAGAGACCCAGTACTTC. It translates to CASSRDYQETQYF.